The entry below describes one TCR beta chain. The sample comes from a study of T cell changes during pregnancy in multiple sclerosis. The CDR3 is 19 residues long. Trimming took 1 base from V and 0 from J; bases not matched to a gene: 9. CDR1 is MNHEY and CDR2 is SMNVEV in the germline V gene (reference sequence). Measured with immunoSEQ multiplex PCR; TCRdb has only the in-frame clones, and not every one. The data contain about 100,000 clones, about 90% of them singletons. The chain carries TRBV27 and TRBJ2-6, with 7 positions matching TRBD2. This specimen consisted of peripheral blood, obtained after pregnancy. This TCR came from a female donor with multiple sclerosis, enrolled in a pregnancy study. This chain's CDR3 is CASSLWGGDVRSGANVLTF. The CDR3 coding sequence is TGTGCCAGCAGTTTATGGGGAGGGGACGTCCGCTCTGGGGCCAACGTCCTGACTTTC.